This T cell receptor (beta chain) comes out of a study of cytomegalovirus exposure and HLA in healthy donors. J gave up 0 bases and V 2 bases, and 11 bases lay outside the gene matches. The CDR3 length is 19 residues. The germline CDR1 and CDR2 sequences are LGHNT and FRNRAP. Both 60 Vbeta primers and 13 Jbeta primers went into the PCR. Sequencing used immunoSEQ multiplex PCR; TCRdb keeps in-frame clones, though not all of them. The sample has 63,000 or so clones, 65% to 80% seen once. Sequenced input: PBMCs. This TCR came from a woman aged 30 to 39 in good health and CMV-seronegative. The rearrangement joins TRBV12-5 to TRBJ2-3, with 10 bases lining up with TRBD2. As DNA, the CDR3 is TGTGCTAGTGGTTTGTACCTAGCGGGAGAGGACCCTAGCACAGATACGCAGTATTTT. Translated, it gives CASGLYLAGEDPSTDTQYF.